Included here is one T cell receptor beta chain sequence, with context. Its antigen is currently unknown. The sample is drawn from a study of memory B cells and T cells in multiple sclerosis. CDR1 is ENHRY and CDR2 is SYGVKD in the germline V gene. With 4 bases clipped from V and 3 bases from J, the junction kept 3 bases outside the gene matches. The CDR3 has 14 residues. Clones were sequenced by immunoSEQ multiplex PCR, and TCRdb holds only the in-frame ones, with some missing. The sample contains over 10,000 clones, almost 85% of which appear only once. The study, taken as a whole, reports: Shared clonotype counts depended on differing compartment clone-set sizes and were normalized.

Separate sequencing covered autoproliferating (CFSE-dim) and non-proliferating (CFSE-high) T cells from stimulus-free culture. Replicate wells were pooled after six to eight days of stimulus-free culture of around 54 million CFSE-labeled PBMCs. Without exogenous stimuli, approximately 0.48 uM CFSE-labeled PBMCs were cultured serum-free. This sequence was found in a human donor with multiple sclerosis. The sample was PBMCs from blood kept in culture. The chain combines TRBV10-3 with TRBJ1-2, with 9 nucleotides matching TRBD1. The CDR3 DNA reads TGTGCCATCAGTGTGCGACAGGGGGACTATGGCTACACCTTC. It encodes CAISVRQGDYGYTF.